Described below is a single TCR beta chain sequence and its context. The method was immunoSEQ multiplex PCR; TCRdb's version includes in-frame clones alone and lacks a portion of them. The sample yields 780,000 or so clones, around 77% seen once. The germline V and J ends were trimmed by 1 base and 8 bases, with 14 bases remaining between them. The CDR3 totals 15 residues. Looked up from germline, CDR1 is SGHVS and CDR2 is FNYEAQ. The entry originates in a study of shared clonotypes between healthy human individuals. The source material was memory CD4+ T cells sorted from blood. Subset: CD45RA-negative fraction. The TCR was taken from a woman aged 30 to 39 in good health. The genes are TRBV7-6 and TRBJ1-4, with D possibly TRBD1 on 6 matching bases. The CDR3: CASSLDRVSREKLFF. The CDR3, as DNA: TGTGCCAGCAGCTTAGACAGGGTTTCGCGCGAAAAACTGTTTTTT.